This section outlines one TCR beta chain sequence together with its context. The V and J ends lost 0 bases and 12 bases respectively, with 15 bases between them. Germline V gene sequence: CDR1 KGHSH, CDR2 LQKENI. The CDR3 contains 14 residues. Participant age was roughly 18 to 95 years, and participants resided in fewer than 25 US areas. Profiling relied on immunoSEQ multiplex PCR, and the TCRdb table lists in-frame clones only, not all of them. The repertoire consists of about 440,000 clones, with less than 95% occurring once and the leading ten covering 0.6%. This entry is derived from a study of blood T cell repertoires in COVID-19. Study-level information: T cells, B-cell-depleted T cells, or PBMCs provided the cDNA or gDNA that served as material.

Sequenced: PBMCs or T cells enriched from blood (not recorded which). The chain joins TRBV18 to TRBJ2-1; tentative D call: TRBD2 (6 bases). This receptor was taken from a man between 18 and 35 years old who had recovered from COVID-19. As DNA, the CDR3 is TGTGCCAGCTCACCACCCGGGACTCCTGTAACGCAGTTCTTC. Its protein is CASSPPGTPVTQFF.